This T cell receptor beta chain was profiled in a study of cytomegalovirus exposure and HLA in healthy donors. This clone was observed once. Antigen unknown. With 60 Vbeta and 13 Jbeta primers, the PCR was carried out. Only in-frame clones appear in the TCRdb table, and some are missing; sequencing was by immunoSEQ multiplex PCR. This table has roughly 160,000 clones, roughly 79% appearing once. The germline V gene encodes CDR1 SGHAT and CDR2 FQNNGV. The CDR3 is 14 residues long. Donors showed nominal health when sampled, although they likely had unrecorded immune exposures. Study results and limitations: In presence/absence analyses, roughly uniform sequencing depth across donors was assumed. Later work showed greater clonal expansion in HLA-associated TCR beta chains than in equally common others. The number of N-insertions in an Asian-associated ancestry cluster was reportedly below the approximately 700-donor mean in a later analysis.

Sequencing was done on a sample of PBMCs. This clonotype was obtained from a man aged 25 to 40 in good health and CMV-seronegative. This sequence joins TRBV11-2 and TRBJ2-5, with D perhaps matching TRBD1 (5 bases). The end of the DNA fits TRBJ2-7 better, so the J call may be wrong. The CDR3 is CASSLHRSSYEQYF. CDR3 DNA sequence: TGTGCCAGCAGCTTACACAGGAGCTCCTACGAGCAGTACTTC.